This T cell receptor (beta chain) derives from a study of monozygotic twins with cystic fibrosis. CDR3 length: 13 residues. V dropped 4 bases and J dropped 8 bases, with 13 bases sitting between them. Germline CDR1 reads SGDLS; CDR2 reads YYNGEE. Study-level findings and limits: Shared CDR3 numbers were not associated with age, concordance or severity.

Remarks on this clone: Antigen specificity is unknown.

Assay: immunoSEQ multiplex PCR; the TCRdb copy retains only in-frame clones and omits some. The data hold about 17,000 clones, with 96% observed a single time. This receptor was obtained from a girl aged 2 to 10 with cystic fibrosis. The sample was blood. The chain links TRBV9 to TRBJ2-1; D perhaps matches TRBD1 (5 bases). CDR3 loop: CASSTRQYDEQFF. The CDR3 DNA reads as TGTGCCAGCAGCACGCGACAGTACGATGAGCAGTTCTTC.